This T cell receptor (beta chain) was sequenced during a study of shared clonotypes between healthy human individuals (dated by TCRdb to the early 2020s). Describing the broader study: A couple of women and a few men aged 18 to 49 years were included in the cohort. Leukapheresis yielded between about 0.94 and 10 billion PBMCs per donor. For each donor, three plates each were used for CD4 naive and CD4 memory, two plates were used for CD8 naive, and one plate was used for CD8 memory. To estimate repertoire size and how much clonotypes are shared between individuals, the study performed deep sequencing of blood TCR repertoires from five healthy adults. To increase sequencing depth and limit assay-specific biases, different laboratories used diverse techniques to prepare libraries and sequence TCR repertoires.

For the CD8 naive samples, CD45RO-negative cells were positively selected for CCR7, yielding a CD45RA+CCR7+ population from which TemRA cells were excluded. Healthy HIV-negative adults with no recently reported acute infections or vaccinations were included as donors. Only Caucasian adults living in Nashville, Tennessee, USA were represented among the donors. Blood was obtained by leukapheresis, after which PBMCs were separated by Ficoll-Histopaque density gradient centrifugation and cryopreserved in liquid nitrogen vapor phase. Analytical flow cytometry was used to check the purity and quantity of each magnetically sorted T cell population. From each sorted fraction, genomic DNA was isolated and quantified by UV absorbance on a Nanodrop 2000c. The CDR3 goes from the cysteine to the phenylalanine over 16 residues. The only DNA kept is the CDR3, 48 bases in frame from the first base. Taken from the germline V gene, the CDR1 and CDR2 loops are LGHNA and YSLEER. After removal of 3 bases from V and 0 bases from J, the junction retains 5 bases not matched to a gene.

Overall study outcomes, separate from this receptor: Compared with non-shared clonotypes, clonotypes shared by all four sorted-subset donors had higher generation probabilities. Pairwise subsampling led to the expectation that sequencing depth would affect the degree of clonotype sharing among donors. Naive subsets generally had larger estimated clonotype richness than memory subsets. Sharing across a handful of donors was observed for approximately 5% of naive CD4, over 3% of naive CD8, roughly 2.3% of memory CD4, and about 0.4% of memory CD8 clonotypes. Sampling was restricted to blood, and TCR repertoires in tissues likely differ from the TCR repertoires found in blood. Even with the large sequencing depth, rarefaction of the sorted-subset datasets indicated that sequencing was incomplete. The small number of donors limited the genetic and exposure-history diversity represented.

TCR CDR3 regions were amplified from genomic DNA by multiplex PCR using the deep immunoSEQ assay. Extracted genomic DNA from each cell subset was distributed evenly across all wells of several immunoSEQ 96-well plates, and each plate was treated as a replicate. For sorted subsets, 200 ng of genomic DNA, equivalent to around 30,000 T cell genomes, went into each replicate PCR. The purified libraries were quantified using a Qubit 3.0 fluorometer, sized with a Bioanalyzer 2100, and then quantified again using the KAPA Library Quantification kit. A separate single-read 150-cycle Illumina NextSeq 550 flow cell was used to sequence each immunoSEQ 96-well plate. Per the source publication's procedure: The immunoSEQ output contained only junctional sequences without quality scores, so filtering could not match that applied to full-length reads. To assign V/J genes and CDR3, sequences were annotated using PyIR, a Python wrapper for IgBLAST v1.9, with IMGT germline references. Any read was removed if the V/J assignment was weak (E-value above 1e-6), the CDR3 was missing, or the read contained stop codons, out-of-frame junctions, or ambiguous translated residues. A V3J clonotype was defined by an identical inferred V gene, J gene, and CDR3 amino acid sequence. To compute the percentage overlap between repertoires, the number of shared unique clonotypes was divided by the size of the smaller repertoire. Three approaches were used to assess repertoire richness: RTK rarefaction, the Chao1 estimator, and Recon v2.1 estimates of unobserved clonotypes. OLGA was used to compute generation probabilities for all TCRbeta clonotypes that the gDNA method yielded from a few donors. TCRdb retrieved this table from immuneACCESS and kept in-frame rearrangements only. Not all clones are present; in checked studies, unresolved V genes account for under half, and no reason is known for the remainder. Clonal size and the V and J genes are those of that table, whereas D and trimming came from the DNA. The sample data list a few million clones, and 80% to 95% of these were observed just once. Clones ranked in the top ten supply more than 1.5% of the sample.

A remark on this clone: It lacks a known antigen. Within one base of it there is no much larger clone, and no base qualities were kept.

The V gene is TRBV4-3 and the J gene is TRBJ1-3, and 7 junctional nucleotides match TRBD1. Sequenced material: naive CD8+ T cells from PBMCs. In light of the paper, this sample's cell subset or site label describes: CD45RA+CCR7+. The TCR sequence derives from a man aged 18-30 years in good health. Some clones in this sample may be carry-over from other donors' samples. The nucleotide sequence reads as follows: TGCGCCAGCAGCCACGGACAGGCAGCCTCTGGAAACACCATATATTTT. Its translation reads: CASSHGQAASGNTIYF.